This note documents a single T cell receptor (beta chain) sequence. Its antigen is currently not known. Base qualities are missing; no much larger clone stands one base away. Patients had fewer naive CD4 and especially CD8 T cells, with expanded effector memory subpopulations. CD3+CD8+ T cells were sorted from fresh PBMCs before TCR sequencing. This sample is drawn from a study of immunodeficiency (dated by TCRdb to between 2019 and 2020). Concerning the study at large: To search for oligoclonality and VDJ recombination defects, the researchers carried out a repertoire analysis. General study outcomes and caveats: Entropy comparisons showed n=3 (open circles) for patients versus healthy controls; a thymic development effect was only suggested as possible. Based on top-100 and total clonotype frequencies, severe oligoclonality was found in patient CD8+ T cells but not in patient CD4+ T cells. Compared with control CD8+ T cells, patient CD8+ T cells had restricted TRB V-J pairing and reduced productive entropy.

Genomic DNA was extracted using the QIAamp DNA Blood Mini Kit and was submitted for immunoSEQ repertoire analysis. CDR3 regions were amplified by multiplex PCR from a standard quantity of genomic DNA template. PCR products were sequenced on an Illumina platform. From the authors' description of their analysis: Alignment of sequences to a reference was performed, and V, D and J gene definitions were taken from IMGT. To eliminate PCR and sequencing errors, a nearest-neighbor clustering algorithm combined closely related sequences. V, D and J usage in productive unique and total sequences was analyzed using ImmunoSEQ Analyzer tools and R version 3.6.1. As stored in TCRdb, this immuneACCESS dataset retains in-frame rearrangements with V and J assigned. A fraction of the clones does not appear; measured against another copy, unresolved V genes explain less than half of the discrepancy, and the remainder lacks a known reason. V, J and clone size are those of that table, while D and trimming were read from the DNA. This sample has about 160 clones in its table, and 79% of those were observed once. The ten largest clones take up about 88% of the sample.

The receptor comes from a girl aged 5-17 years with POLD1 deficiency. Material: CD8+ T cells from blood.

The CDR3 region: CASSTTSWERETQYF. The nucleotides read TGTGCCAGCAGTACGACTAGCTGGGAGCGGGAGACCCAGTACTTC. The chain employs TRBV6-2 or TRBV6-3 and TRBJ2-5; 7 of the junction bases match TRBD2. V trim: 5 bases; J trim: 5 bases; unmatched bases: 11. The germline V gene yields MNHEY for CDR1 and SVGEGT for CDR2. The cysteine opens and the phenylalanine closes a CDR3 of 15 amino acids. CDR3 DNA only is kept here, 45 bases in frame from base 1.